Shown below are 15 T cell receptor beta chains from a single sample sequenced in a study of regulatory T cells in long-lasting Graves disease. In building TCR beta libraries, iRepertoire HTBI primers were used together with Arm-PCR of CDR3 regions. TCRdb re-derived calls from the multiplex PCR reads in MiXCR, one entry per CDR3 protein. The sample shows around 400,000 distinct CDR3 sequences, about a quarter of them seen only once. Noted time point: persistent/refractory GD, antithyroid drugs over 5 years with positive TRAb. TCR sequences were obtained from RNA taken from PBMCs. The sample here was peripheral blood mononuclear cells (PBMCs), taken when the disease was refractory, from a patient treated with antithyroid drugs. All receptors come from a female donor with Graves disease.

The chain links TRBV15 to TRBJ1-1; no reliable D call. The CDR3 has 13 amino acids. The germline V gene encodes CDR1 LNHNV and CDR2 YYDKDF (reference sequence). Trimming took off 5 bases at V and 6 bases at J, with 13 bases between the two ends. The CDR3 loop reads CATSYSLPSEAFF. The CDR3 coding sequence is TGTGCCACCAGCTATTCGTTGCCATCTGAAGCTTTCTTT.

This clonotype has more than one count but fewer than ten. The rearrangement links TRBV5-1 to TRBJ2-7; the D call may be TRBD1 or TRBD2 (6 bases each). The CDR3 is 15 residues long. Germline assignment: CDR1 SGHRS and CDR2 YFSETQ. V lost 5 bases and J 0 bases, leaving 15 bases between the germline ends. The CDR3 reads CASREGQFLSYEQYF. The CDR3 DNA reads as TGCGCCAGCAGGGAGGGACAATTCCTCTCCTACGAGCAGTACTTC.

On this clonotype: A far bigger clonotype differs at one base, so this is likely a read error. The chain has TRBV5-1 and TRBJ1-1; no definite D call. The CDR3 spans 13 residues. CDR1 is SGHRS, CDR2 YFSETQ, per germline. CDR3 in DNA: TGCGCCAGCAGCTTGCAGATGAACACTGAAGCTTCCTTT. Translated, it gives CASSLQMNTEASF.

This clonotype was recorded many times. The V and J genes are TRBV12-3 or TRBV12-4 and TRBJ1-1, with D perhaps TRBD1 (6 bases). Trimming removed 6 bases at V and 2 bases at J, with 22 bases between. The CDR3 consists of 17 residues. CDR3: CASRFLGTGGSNTEAFF. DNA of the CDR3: TGTGCCAGCAGATTTTTAGGGACTGGGGGCTCAAACACTGAAGCTTTCTTT.

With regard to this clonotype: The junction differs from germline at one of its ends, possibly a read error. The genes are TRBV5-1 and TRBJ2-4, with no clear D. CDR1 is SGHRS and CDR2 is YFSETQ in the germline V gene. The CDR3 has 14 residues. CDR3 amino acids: CASSLTPDSHIQYF. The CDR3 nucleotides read TGTGCCAGCAGCTTAACTCCCGACTCTCACATTCAGTACTTC. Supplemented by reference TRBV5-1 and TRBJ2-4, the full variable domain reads KAGVTQTPRYLIKTRGQQVTLSCSPISGHRSVSWYQQTPGQGLQFLFEYFSETQRNKGNFPGRFSGRQFSNSRSEMNVSTLELGDSALYLCASSLTPDSHIQYFGAGTRLSVL.

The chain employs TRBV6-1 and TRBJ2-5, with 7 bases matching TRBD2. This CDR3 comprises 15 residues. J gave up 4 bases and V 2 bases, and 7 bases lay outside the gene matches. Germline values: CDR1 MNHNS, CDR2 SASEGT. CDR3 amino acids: CASSERPAGVETQYF. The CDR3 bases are TGTGCCAGCAGTGAAAGGCCGGCGGGAGTAGAGACCCAGTACTTC.

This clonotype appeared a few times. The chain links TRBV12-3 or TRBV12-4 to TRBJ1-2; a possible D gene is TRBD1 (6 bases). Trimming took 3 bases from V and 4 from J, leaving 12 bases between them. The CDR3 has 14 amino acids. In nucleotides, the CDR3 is TGTGCCAGCAGTTTGGGGGCCGGTCTCTATGGCTACACCTTC. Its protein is CASSLGAGLYGYTF.

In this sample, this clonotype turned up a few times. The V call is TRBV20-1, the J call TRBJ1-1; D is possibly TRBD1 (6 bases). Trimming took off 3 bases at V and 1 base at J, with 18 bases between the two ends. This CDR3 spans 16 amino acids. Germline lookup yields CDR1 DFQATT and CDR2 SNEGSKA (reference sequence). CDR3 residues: CSARGPNRGANTEAFF. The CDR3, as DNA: TGCAGTGCTAGGGGCCCAAATAGGGGGGCGAACACTGAAGCTTTCTTT.

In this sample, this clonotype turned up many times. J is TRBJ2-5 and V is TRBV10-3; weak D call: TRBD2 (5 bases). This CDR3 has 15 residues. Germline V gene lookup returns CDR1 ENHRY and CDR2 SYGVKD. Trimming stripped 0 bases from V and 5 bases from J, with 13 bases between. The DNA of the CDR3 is TGTGCCATCAGTGAGTCTGACAACCCGGGGGAGACCCAGTACTTC. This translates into CAISESDNPGETQYF.

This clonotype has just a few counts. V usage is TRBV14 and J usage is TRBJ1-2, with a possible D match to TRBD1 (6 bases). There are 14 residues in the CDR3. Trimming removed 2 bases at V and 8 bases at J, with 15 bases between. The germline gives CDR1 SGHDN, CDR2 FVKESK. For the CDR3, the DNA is TGTGCCAGCAGCCAACAACTACAGGGAAGGGGCTACACCTTC. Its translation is CASSQQLQGRGYTF.

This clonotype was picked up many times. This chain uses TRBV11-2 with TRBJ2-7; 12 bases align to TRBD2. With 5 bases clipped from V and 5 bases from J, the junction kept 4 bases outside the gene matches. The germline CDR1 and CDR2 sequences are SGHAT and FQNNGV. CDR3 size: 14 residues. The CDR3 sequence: CASSPTSGSNEQYF. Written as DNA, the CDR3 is TGTGCCAGCAGCCCGACTAGCGGGAGTAACGAGCAGTACTTC.

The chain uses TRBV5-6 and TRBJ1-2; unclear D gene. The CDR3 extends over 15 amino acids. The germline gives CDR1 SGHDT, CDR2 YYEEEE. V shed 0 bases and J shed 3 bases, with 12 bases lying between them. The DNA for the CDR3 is TGTGCCAGCAGCTTGGCGGCGGGTCGCTACTATGGCTACACCTTC. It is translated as CASSLAAGRYYGYTF.

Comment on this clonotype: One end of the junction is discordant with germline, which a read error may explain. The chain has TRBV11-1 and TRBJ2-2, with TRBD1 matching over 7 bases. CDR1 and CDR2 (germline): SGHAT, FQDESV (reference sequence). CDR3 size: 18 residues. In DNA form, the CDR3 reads TGTGCCAGCAGTTTAGGGACGGGACAGAGTCAAAACACCGGGGAGCTGTTTTTT. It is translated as CASSLGTGQSQNTGELFF.

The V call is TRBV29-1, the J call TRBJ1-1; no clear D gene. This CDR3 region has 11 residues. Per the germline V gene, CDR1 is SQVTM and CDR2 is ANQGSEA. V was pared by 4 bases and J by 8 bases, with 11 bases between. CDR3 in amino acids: CSVVETLEAFF. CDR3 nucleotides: TGCAGCGTTGTAGAGACACTAGAAGCTTTCTTT.

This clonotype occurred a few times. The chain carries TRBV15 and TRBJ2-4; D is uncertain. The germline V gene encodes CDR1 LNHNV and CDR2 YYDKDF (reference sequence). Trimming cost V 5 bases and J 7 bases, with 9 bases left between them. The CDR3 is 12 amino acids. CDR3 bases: TGTGCCACCAGCCCCCAACGTAACATTCAGTACTTC. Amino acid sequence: CATSPQRNIQYF.